These T cell receptor beta chains were read from a single sample in a study of cytomegalovirus exposure and HLA in healthy donors. Method: immunoSEQ multiplex PCR; TCRdb's copy keeps in-frame clones and lacks some. The data contain approximately 160,000 clones, 82% of them seen just once; the ten biggest clones take up about 5.6%. Sequenced material: PBMCs. Receptors originate from a man between 25 and 39 years old in good health and CMV-seropositive. Each CDR3 is given with its conserved first and last residue. Each record gives: D gene, V gene, clone size, J gene, CDR3 DNA, CDR3 protein. The D gene is left open where the match is weak. Clone size appears in some rows only: once, few, many, or a class for an expanded clone.

-	TRBV30	-	TRBJ1-3	TGTGCCGCCCCTGCGGGGCTAGGGGGAAACACCATATATTTT	CAAPAGLGGNTIYF
TRBD1	TRBV6-4	few	TRBJ1-2	TGTGCCAGCAGTGACCGGGACAGTTCAGGCTACACCTTC	CASSDRDSSGYTF
-	TRBV4-3	-	TRBJ2-2	TGCGCCAGCAGCCAAGAACCGGCGGGCAACACCGGGGAGCTGTTTTTT	CASSQEPAGNTGELFF
TRBD1	TRBV7-2	-	TRBJ1-5	TGTGCCAGCAGCCACGGTCTCGGGACAGGGCTCAGTCAGCCCCAGCATTTT	CASSHGLGTGLSQPQHF
-	TRBV27	-	TRBJ1-1	TGTGCCAGCAGTTTCGGCACTGAAGCTTTCTTT	CASSFGTEAFF
TRBD2	TRBV28	-	TRBJ2-3	TGTGCCACCTTACAAGCGGGAGAGGGGGCAGATACGCAGTATTTT	CATLQAGEGADTQYF
TRBD1	TRBV27	-	TRBJ1-1	TGTGCCAGTGCCCCGAGGACAGGGGGCACTGAAGCTTTCTTT	CASAPRTGGTEAFF
-	TRBV6-5	-	TRBJ1-1	TGTGCCAGCAGTTACTCCAGGGTCGGGAACACTGAAGCTTTCTTT	CASSYSRVGNTEAFF
-	TRBV14	-	TRBJ1-2	TGTGCCAGCAGCCAAGTCTCACTTCGCGGCGGTAACTATGGCTACACCTTC	CASSQVSLRGGNYGYTF
-	TRBV6-1	-	TRBJ2-7	TGTGCCAGCAGTCTAGAAGGCCGGGGGAGCTACGAGCAGTACTTC	CASSLEGRGSYEQYF
TRBD1	TRBV18	once	TRBJ1-5	TGTGCCAGCTCACCCACCCGGGACAGCCGATCCGGTAATCAGCCCCAGCATTTT	CASSPTRDSRSGNQPQHF
-	TRBV28	-	TRBJ1-5	TGTGCCAGCAGTTTATTGGACAGCCTTAATCAGCCCCAGCATTTT	CASSLLDSLNQPQHF
-	TRBV6-1	-	TRBJ2-7	TGTGCCAGCAGTGAAAACACAGGGCCCATCTACGAGCAGTACTTC	CASSENTGPIYEQYF
-	TRBV19	-	TRBJ2-3	TGTGCCAGTAGTATAGGGGGCGGGGGCACAGATACGCAGTATTTT	CASSIGGGGTDTQYF
-	TRBV7-9	-	TRBJ2-7	TGTGCCAGCAGCCAGCCCGGACAGCTAAGCTCCTACGAGCAGTACTTC	CASSQPGQLSSYEQYF
TRBD1	TRBV5-1	-	TRBJ1-4	TGCGCCAGCAGCAAGGGACAGGCAGATCGAGGAGAAAAACTGTTTTTT	CASSKGQADRGEKLFF
-	TRBV10-3	-	TRBJ2-1	TGTGCCATCAGTGAGTCTGGAGGGGCCTACAATGAGCAGTTCTTC	CAISESGGAYNEQFF
-	TRBV5-6	-	TRBJ2-7	TGTGCCAGCAGCTACCAGGGAAGCGAGCAGTACTTC	CASSYQGSEQYF
TRBD1	TRBV19	-	TRBJ1-4	TGTGCCAGTAGTAACCGGGACAGGGACGAAAAACTGTTTTTT	CASSNRDRDEKLFF
TRBD1	TRBV10-1	-	TRBJ1-2	TGCGCCAGCAGTGAGCCAGACAGGGCCCCTAACTATGGCTACACCTTC	CASSEPDRAPNYGYTF
-	TRBV18	-	TRBJ2-1	TGTGCCAGCTCACCACTTGGCGGGGGCACTGATGAGCAGTTCTTC	CASSPLGGGTDEQFF
TRBD1	TRBV4-1	-	TRBJ2-7	TGCGCCAGCAGCCAAGAGTCTCAGGGGGCCGGGTACGAGCAGTACTTC	CASSQESQGAGYEQYF
-	TRBV18	-	TRBJ2-2	TGTGCCAGCTCCCGGGCCGGGGAGCTGTTTTTT	CASSRAGELFF
-	TRBV5-5	-	TRBJ1-1	TGTGCCAGCAGTGGGGGGGGGCGAACTGAAGCTTTCTTT	CASSGGGRTEAFF
-	TRBV19	-	TRBJ1-5	TGTGCCAGTTCCGAACGGACTGCCCCGAATCAGCCCCAGCATTTT	CASSERTAPNQPQHF
-	TRBV30	-	TRBJ2-7	TGTGCCTGGAGTGGCCAGGGCGAGCAGTACTTC	CAWSGQGEQYF
-	TRBV12-5	-	TRBJ2-6	TGTGCTAGTGATTTACAGGGTTCCGGGGCCAACGTCCTGACTTTC	CASDLQGSGANVLTF
-	TRBV2	-	TRBJ2-7	TGTGCCAGCACTCAGGAGGGCACCCTAGACGAGCAGTACTTC	CASTQEGTLDEQYF
TRBD1	TRBV10-3	-	TRBJ1-5	TGTGCCATCAGTGATGAAACAGGGGGTAACCAGCCCCAGCATTTT	CAISDETGGNQPQHF
-	TRBV5-1	-	TRBJ2-7	TGCGCCAGCAATAACAACGACTACGAGCAGTACTTC	CASNNNDYEQYF
TRBD2	TRBV5-1	-	TRBJ2-3	TGCGCCAGCAGCTTCCTCTTGGTAGCGGGGGACACAGATACGCAGTATTTT	CASSFLLVAGDTDTQYF
-	TRBV6-9	-	TRBJ1-3	TGTGCCAGCAGTTTTTTCGGTTCTGGAAACACCATATATTTT	CASSFFGSGNTIYF
TRBD1	TRBV27	-	TRBJ2-7	TGTGCCAGCAGTTTATCCCCCGGGACAGCCCCTTCCGAGCAGTACTTC	CASSLSPGTAPSEQYF
-	TRBV10-3	-	TRBJ2-3	TGTGCCATCAGTAGCGCAGATACGCAGTATTTT	CAISSADTQYF
-	TRBV5-4	-	TRBJ2-7	TGTGCCAGCAGCCCTACAGGGTGGCCCTACGAGCAGTACTTC	CASSPTGWPYEQYF
TRBD1	TRBV29-1	-	TRBJ2-7	TGCAGCGCCGAGGGCGGGACAGGGCCGTACGAGCAGTACTTC	CSAEGGTGPYEQYF
-	TRBV7-8	-	TRBJ2-2	TGTGCCAGCAGCTTAGTCGCGTCCGGGGAGCTGTTTTTT	CASSLVASGELFF
-	TRBV5-6	-	TRBJ2-7	TGTGCCAGCAGCTTGGGCACACAGCAGTACTTC	CASSLGTQQYF
-	TRBV5-6	once	TRBJ1-2	TGTGCCAGCAGCTTGGAAGGGGCCGGCTACACCTTC	CASSLEGAGYTF
-	TRBV28	-	TRBJ1-2	TGTGCCAGCAGTTTAGGGGGCAGCACTAACTATGGCTACACCTTC	CASSLGGSTNYGYTF
-	TRBV19	-	TRBJ2-3	TGTGCCAGTAGTCCAGGGAGCACAGATACGCAGTATTTT	CASSPGSTDTQYF
TRBD1	TRBV30	-	TRBJ1-2	TGTGCCTGGTTCGACAGGGTGTTGCGTGGCTACACCTTC	CAWFDRVLRGYTF
TRBD1	TRBV7-2	-	TRBJ2-7	TGTGCCAGCAGCCGGGACAGGGGTACCTACGAGCAGTACTTC	CASSRDRGTYEQYF
TRBD1	TRBV11-2	-	TRBJ2-7	TGTGCCAGCAGATGGGGACAGGGAGTAGACGAGCAGTACTTC	CASRWGQGVDEQYF